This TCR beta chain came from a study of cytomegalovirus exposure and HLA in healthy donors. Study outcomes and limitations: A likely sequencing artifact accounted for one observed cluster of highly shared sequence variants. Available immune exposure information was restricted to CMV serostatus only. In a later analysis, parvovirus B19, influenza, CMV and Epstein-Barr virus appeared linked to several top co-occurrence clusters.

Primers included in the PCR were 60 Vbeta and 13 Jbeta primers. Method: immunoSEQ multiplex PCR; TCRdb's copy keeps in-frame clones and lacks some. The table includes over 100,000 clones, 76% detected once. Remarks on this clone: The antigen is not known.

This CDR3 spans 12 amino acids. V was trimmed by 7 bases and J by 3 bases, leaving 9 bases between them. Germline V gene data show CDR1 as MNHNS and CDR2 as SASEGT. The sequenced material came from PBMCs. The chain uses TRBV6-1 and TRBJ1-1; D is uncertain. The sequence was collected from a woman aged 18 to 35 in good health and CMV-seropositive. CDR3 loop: CASTAGYTEAFF. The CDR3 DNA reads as TGTGCCAGCACGGCGGGTTACACTGAAGCTTTCTTT.